These 17 T cell receptor beta chains were all obtained from the same sample, sequenced in a study of blood T cell repertoires in COVID-19. Clones were read by immunoSEQ multiplex PCR, and TCRdb kept only the in-frame ones, dropping some. The sample contains 150,000 to 200,000 clones, around 80% of which appear only once. Sequenced material: PBMCs or T cells enriched from blood (not recorded which). The receptors were sampled from a woman between 50 and 59 years old who had recovered from COVID-19.

The chain employs TRBV27 and TRBJ2-3, with 8 positions matching TRBD2. With V trimmed by 7 bases and J by 7 bases, 7 bases remained unmatched. Germline V gene lookup returns CDR1 MNHEY and CDR2 SMNVEV (reference sequence). The CDR3 has 13 amino acids. The CDR3 DNA sequence: TGTGCCAGCACGGGGGGGTCAAGAAATACGCAGTATTTT. Its protein product is CASTGGSRNTQYF.

This chain joins TRBV10-3 and TRBJ2-1; TRBD2 aligns across 10 bases. The CDR3 is 14 amino acids. Germline V gene data show CDR1 as ENHRY and CDR2 as SYGVKD. V lost 4 bases and J lost 10; bases outside the gene matches: 7. The CDR3 region is CAISGLAGAGEQFF. DNA of the CDR3: TGTGCCATCAGTGGGCTAGCGGGAGCGGGAGAGCAGTTCTTC.

This clone was detected only a few times. The chain has TRBV6-2 or TRBV6-3 and TRBJ1-5, with 8 bases matching TRBD1. Germline-derived CDR1 and CDR2 are MNHEY and SVGEGT. J gave up 1 base and V 4 bases, and 12 bases lay outside the gene matches. This CDR3 is 18 amino acids long. The CDR3 reads CASSSQRQGIRSNQPQHF. In DNA form, the CDR3 reads TGTGCCAGCAGTTCGCAAAGACAGGGGATCAGAAGCAATCAGCCCCAGCATTTT.

The rearrangement uses TRBV18 and TRBJ1-5, with 10 bases aligning to TRBD1. The germline CDR1 and CDR2 sequences are KGHSH and LQKENI. This CDR3 has 16 residues. V shed 5 bases, J shed 9 bases, and the junction held 13 bases outside the gene matches. The CDR3 nucleotides are TGTGCCAGCTCATTAGGAATAACGGGACAGGGGATGCCCCAGCATTTT. Its translation: CASSLGITGQGMPQHF. Together with reference TRBV18 and TRBJ1-5, the CDR3 gives the full variable domain: NAGVMQNPRHLVRRRGQEARLRCSPMKGHSHVYWYRQLPEEGLKFMVYLQKENIIDESGMPKERFSAEFPKEGPSILRIQQVVRGDSAAYFCASSLGITGQGMPQHFGDGTRLSIL.

The chain recombines TRBV28 with TRBJ1-2; 9 positions match TRBD1. CDR3 length: 17 amino acids. V gave up 8 bases and J gave up 3 bases; unmatched junction bases: 16. The germline V gene encodes CDR1 MDHEN and CDR2 SYDVKM. The CDR3 sequence is CASRGQTGGRGHYGYTF. The CDR3 bases are TGTGCCAGCCGAGGTCAAACAGGGGGCCGGGGTCACTATGGCTACACCTTC.

Concerning this clone: Relative to the germline gene, one junction end is altered; a read error may explain this. The chain uses TRBV7-7 and TRBJ2-1; a possible D gene is TRBD2 (6 bases). This CDR3 contains 16 residues. In germline, CDR1 is SSHAT, CDR2 FNYEAQ (reference sequence). CDR3 protein: CASSFSTSTGFNEQFF. The DNA for the CDR3 is TGTGCTAGCAGCTTTAGTACTAGCACGGGATTTAATGAGCAGTTCTTC.

The chain has TRBV18 and TRBJ2-5; 14 nucleotides agree with TRBD2. CDR1 and CDR2 (germline): KGHSH, LQKENI. The CDR3 extends over 20 amino acids. J lost 4 bases, V lost 1 base, and 14 bases had no gene match. Written as DNA, the CDR3 is TGTGCCAGCTCACCACAACCCTCCGGACTAGCGGGGGGAAGGGGAGAGACCCAGTACTTC. This codes for CASSPQPSGLAGGRGETQYF.

The rearrangement joins TRBV24-1 to TRBJ1-5; the D is unclear. From germline, CDR1 is KGHDR and CDR2 SFDVKD. This CDR3 region has 13 residues. V was cut by 9 bases and J by 7 bases, with 15 bases left in between. CDR3 coding DNA: TGTGCCACCCAGTTTAGGATACTACAGCCCCAGCATTTT. Translation: CATQFRILQPQHF.

This sequence joins TRBV29-1 and TRBJ2-6, with 9 bases fitting TRBD2. Trimming took 5 bases from V and 0 from J; bases not matched to a gene: 2. This CDR3 comprises 15 residues. The germline CDR1 and CDR2 sequences are SQVTM and ANQGSEA. This CDR3 is CSVKRGDSGANVLTF. As DNA, the CDR3 is TGCAGCGTTAAGCGGGGGGACTCTGGGGCCAACGTCCTGACTTTC. The whole variable domain, remainder taken from reference TRBV29-1 and TRBJ2-6, is SAVISQKPSRDICQRGTSLTIQCQVDSQVTMMFWYRQQPGQSLTLIATANQGSEATYESGFVIDKFPISRPNLTFSTLTVSNMSPEDSSIYLCSVKRGDSGANVLTFGAGSRLTVL.

The chain joins TRBV5-1 to TRBJ2-3, with TRBD2 matching 13 bases. Losses at the gene ends were 0 bases for V and 3 bases for J; bases not matched to a gene: 4. Germline CDR1 is SGHRS and CDR2 is YFSETQ. This CDR3 is 17 amino acids long. CDR3 sequence: CASSLATSGGVTDTQYF. CDR3 sequence (DNA): TGCGCCAGCAGCTTGGCCACTAGCGGGGGGGTGACAGATACGCAGTATTTT.

The genes are TRBV6-2 or TRBV6-3 and TRBJ1-5; D possibly corresponds to TRBD1 (5 bases). The CDR3 contains 15 residues. From germline, CDR1 is MNHEY and CDR2 SVGEGT. Between the trimmed V and J ends, which lost 3 bases and 3 bases, there was a span of 12 bases. The CDR3 bases are TGTGCCAGCAGTTATCCCGACAGTTTCAATCAGCCCCAGCATTTT. Translating gives CASSYPDSFNQPQHF.

V usage is TRBV7-2 and J usage is TRBJ2-3, with D perhaps TRBD1 (6 bases). V shed 6 bases and J shed 1 base, with 11 bases lying between them. The germline CDR1 and CDR2 sequences are SGHTA and FQGNSA. The CDR3 totals 14 residues. Written as DNA, the CDR3 is TGTGCCAGCAGAGACAGGAAGGGCACAGATACGCAGTATTTT. This sequence encodes CASRDRKGTDTQYF.

V gene TRBV7-2 combines with J gene TRBJ2-3; D gene ambiguous. Germline CDR1 and CDR2: SGHTA and FQGNSA. Trimming stripped 1 base from V and 9 bases from J, with 14 bases between. This CDR3 contains 14 residues. This CDR3 is CASSLVEVIHTQYF. CDR3 nucleotide sequence: TGTGCCAGCAGCTTAGTAGAGGTCATTCACACGCAGTATTTT.

This clone was detected a few times. J is TRBJ1-3 and V is TRBV3-1 (or the pseudogene TRBV3-2); D gene ambiguous. The CDR3 sequence is 13 residues long. The V gene's germline CDR1 is LGHDT and CDR2 YNNKEL (reference sequence). V was cut by 3 bases and J by 9 bases, with 12 bases left in between. In DNA form, the CDR3 reads TGTGCCAGCAGCCAGAGGGCGTTTGGCACCATATATTTT. Its translation: CASSQRAFGTIYF.

This chain joins TRBV9 and TRBJ1-2; tentatively, D is TRBD1 (5 bases). Germline assignment: CDR1 SGDLS and CDR2 YYNGEE. V was trimmed by 0 bases and J by 4 bases, leaving 10 bases between them. CDR3 size: 14 residues. CDR3 residues: CASSVGQGRYGYTF. CDR3 in DNA: TGTGCCAGCAGCGTAGGGCAGGGTCGCTATGGCTACACCTTC. Full variable domain (outside the CDR3, taken from reference TRBV9 and TRBJ1-2): DSGVTQTPKHLITATGQRVTLRCSPRSGDLSVYWYQQSLDQGLQFLIQYYNGEERAKGNILERFSAQQFPDLHSELNLSSLELGDSALYFCASSVGQGRYGYTFGSGTRLTVV.

This clone appeared a single time. This sequence joins TRBV5-1 and TRBJ2-2; the D gene is possibly TRBD2 (7 bases). Germline V gene lookup returns CDR1 SGHRS and CDR2 YFSETQ. This CDR3 has 15 residues. V was shortened by 1 base and J by 7 bases, with 14 bases between the two germline ends. The CDR3: CASSLTRGRVGELFF. CDR3 DNA: TGCGCCAGCAGCTTGACGCGGGGGCGGGTCGGGGAGCTGTTTTTT.

The gene calls are TRBV2 and TRBJ1-5; 8 bases agree with TRBD1. V lost 5 bases, J lost 1 base, and 4 bases stayed unmatched. Germline-derived CDR1 and CDR2 are SNHLY and FYNNEI. The CDR3 has 15 residues. CDR3 DNA sequence: TGTGCCAGCAGTCGGGACAGGCAGAGCAATCAGCCCCAGCATTTT. Residues: CASSRDRQSNQPQHF.